Following are 8 T cell receptor beta chains from one sample sequenced in a study of cytomegalovirus exposure and HLA in healthy donors. The PCR employed 60 Vbeta primers together with 13 Jbeta primers. Assay: immunoSEQ multiplex PCR; the TCRdb copy retains only in-frame clones and omits some. The sample yields roughly 44,000 clones, 65% to 85% seen once. The sample consisted of PBMCs. The source is a man between 45 and 60 years old in good health and CMV-seronegative.

This clone was seen once. V is TRBV7-9 and J is TRBJ1-5; the D is unclear. Germline V gene lookup returns CDR1 SEHNR and CDR2 FQNEAQ (reference sequence). CDR3 length: 12 amino acids. The V gene lost 6 bases and the J gene lost 7 bases, with 10 bases spanning the gap. The CDR3 sequence is CASSLSLQPQHF. The CDR3 DNA reads as TGTGCCAGCAGTTTATCACTACAGCCCCAGCATTTT.

V and J are TRBV9 and TRBJ1-1; D might be TRBD1 (5 bases). The CDR3 extends over 13 amino acids. Germline loops: CDR1 SGDLS, CDR2 YYNGEE. Trimming removed 4 bases from V and 2 bases from J, with 9 bases in between. The chain's CDR3 is CASSTDSNTEAFF. As DNA, the CDR3 is TGTGCCAGCAGCACCGACAGCAACACTGAAGCTTTCTTT.

V gene TRBV30 combines with J gene TRBJ2-5; possibly TRBD1 for D (5 bases). V was shortened by 5 bases and J by 5 bases, with 9 bases between the two germline ends. This CDR3 comprises 11 residues. Germline CDR1 reads GTSNPN; CDR2 reads SVGIG (reference sequence). The CDR3 DNA is TGTGCCTGGCAGGGTCTGGAGACCCAGTACTTC. Its protein is CAWQGLETQYF.

This clone was detected a few times. The V and J genes are TRBV5-1 and TRBJ2-7; weak D call: TRBD1 (7 bases). Trimming cost V 1 base and J 2 bases, with 13 bases left between them. CDR3 length: 15 amino acids. Germline CDR1 is SGHRS and CDR2 is YFSETQ. This CDR3 reads CASSLRAGGTYEQYF. The CDR3, as DNA: TGCGCCAGCAGCTTGCGGGCAGGGGGGACCTACGAGCAGTACTTC.

The V call is TRBV28, the J call TRBJ2-7, with 8 bases aligning to TRBD1. Trimming took 6 bases from V and 3 from J; bases not matched to a gene: 7. This CDR3 has 14 amino acids. From germline, CDR1 is MDHEN and CDR2 SYDVKM. CDR3 in amino acids: CASSPTGGYYEQYF. The CDR3 DNA reads TGTGCCAGCAGCCCTACAGGGGGGTACTACGAGCAGTACTTC.

The chain couples TRBV7-2 to TRBJ1-2; TRBD1 aligns across 7 bases. This CDR3 is built from 14 residues. The germline CDR1 and CDR2 sequences are SGHTA and FQGNSA. V gave up 1 base and J gave up 8 bases; unmatched junction bases: 7. This chain's CDR3 is CASSLDRGLRGYTF. CDR3 in DNA: TGTGCCAGCAGCTTAGACAGGGGCCTGCGGGGCTACACCTTC.

Comment on this clone: This sample also contains other DNA sequences that code for the same CDR3. The chain is built from TRBV12-5 and TRBJ2-1, with 16 bases matching TRBD2. V gave up 1 base and J gave up 2 bases; unmatched junction bases: 14. The germline CDR1 and CDR2 sequences are LGHNT and FRNRAP. This CDR3 spans 22 amino acids. The CDR3 protein is CASGLAPIPGLAGGMAYNEQFF. As DNA, the CDR3 is TGTGCTAGTGGTTTGGCACCCATACCGGGACTAGCGGGGGGGATGGCCTACAATGAGCAGTTCTTC.

The rearrangement links TRBV10-3 to TRBJ2-2; 10 bases agree with TRBD1. V gave up 6 bases and J gave up 3 bases; unmatched junction bases: 4. Per the germline V gene, CDR1 is ENHRY and CDR2 is SYGVKD. This CDR3 is 15 amino acids long. CDR3 DNA sequence: TGTGCCATCAGAGCCGGGACAGGGGACACCGGGGAGCTGTTTTTT. Translated, it gives CAIRAGTGDTGELFF.